What follows is one T cell receptor beta chain and its context. What it binds is not known. Extracted from the samples, RNA was reverse transcribed into cDNA to serve as the sequencing template. TCRdb's copy holds only in-frame clones and misses some; the assay was immunoSEQ multiplex PCR. Of approximately 200,000 clones in the sample, 45% to 65% were seen once. The data belong to a study of CD8+ T cells in alopecia areata. Overall study: Once tofacitinib had been taken for 6 to 18 months, 6 months off drug followed.

Whole-study findings and limits: Mouse data revealed clearer TCR sharing than patient data did, a gap possibly tied to HLA. Tofacitinib yielded significantly lower scalp clonality and fewer expanded CD8+ clones among the top 100.

This sample's treatment: oral pan-JAK inhibitor, 5-10 mg twice daily. The study team obtained lesional scalp punch biopsies and peripheral blood from alopecia areata patients. CDR3 length: 16 residues. V lost 3 bases, J lost 4 bases, and 5 bases stayed unmatched. Germline CDR1 is MNHEY and CDR2 is SMNVEV (reference sequence). This receptor was identified in a human donor with alopecia areata. This material consisted of CD4+ T cells sorted from blood, taken at week 4, from a patient treated with tofacitinib. The chain uses TRBV27 and TRBJ2-2; 10 bases are a match to TRBD2. The CDR3 sequence: CASSFRSGGSTGELFF. CDR3 nucleotides: TGTGCCAGCAGTTTTCGTAGCGGGGGGTCCACCGGGGAGCTGTTTTTT.